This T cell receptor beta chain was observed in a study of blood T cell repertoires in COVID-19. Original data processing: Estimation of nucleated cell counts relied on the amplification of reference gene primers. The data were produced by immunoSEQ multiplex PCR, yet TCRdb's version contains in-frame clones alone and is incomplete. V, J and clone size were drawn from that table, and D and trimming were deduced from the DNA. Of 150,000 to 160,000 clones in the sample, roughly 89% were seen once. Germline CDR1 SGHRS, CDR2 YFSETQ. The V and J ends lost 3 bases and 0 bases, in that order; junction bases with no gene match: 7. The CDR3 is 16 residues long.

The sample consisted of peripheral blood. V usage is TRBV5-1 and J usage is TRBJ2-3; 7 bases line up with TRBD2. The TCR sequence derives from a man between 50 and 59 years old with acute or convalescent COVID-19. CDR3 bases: TGCGCCAGCAGCTCAGCCCTTAGCGGGAGCACAGATACGCAGTATTTT. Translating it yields CASSSALSGSTDTQYF. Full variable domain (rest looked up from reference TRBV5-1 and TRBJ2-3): KAGVTQTPRYLIKTRGQQVTLSCSPISGHRSVSWYQQTPGQGLQFLFEYFSETQRNKGNFPGRFSGRQFSNSRSEMNVSTLELGDSALYLCASSSALSGSTDTQYFGPGTRLTVL.